This is a list of T cell receptor beta chains from one sample in a study of cytomegalovirus exposure and HLA in healthy donors. Generated by immunoSEQ multiplex PCR, the TCRdb table keeps only in-frame clones and is missing some. The data contain approximately 200,000 clones, approximately 79% of them singletons. Sequenced: PBMCs. The receptor set was obtained from a woman in her late teens or twenties in good health and CMV-seronegative. Both conserved end residues are part of each CDR3.

V,J,CDR3
TRBV5-1,TRBJ2-5,CASSLFRGETQYF
TRBV4-2,TRBJ1-5,CASVRTENQPQHF
TRBV5-6,TRBJ1-1,CASSPPRDRGKAFF
TRBV6-1,TRBJ1-1,CASSVRDSSTAFF
TRBV27,TRBJ1-5,CASSHSGENQPQHF
TRBV5-6,TRBJ1-6,CASSFRRQIYNSPLHF
TRBV28,TRBJ2-3,CASSPASGYTDTQYF
TRBV28,TRBJ1-1,CASSLYRLGTEAFF
TRBV28,TRBJ1-1,CASNGEVTEAFF
TRBV12-5,TRBJ1-5,CASVISRTGVVQPQHF
TRBV5-6,TRBJ2-7,CASSSPPVAGGLSEQYF
TRBV15,TRBJ1-3,CATRPDPGRGNTIYF
TRBV7-2,TRBJ2-7,CASSLAQTGGYEQYF
TRBV27,TRBJ2-1,CASSLWTSPYNEQFF
TRBV29-1,TRBJ1-2,CSVETTGGYGYTF
TRBV6-1,TRBJ1-2,CASSEGWTGANYGYTF
TRBV2,TRBJ1-2,CASRGDTLLYGYTF
TRBV2,TRBJ1-1,CASSGQENTEAFF
TRBV5-6,TRBJ2-1,CASSLRQVYNEQFF
TRBV18,TRBJ2-7,CASSAGRGTYEQYF
TRBV19,TRBJ1-1,CASSIMAGTGDFFRGTEAFF
TRBV28,TRBJ1-4,CASSFAAGQGFEKLFF
TRBV28,TRBJ1-2,CASREGVSNYGYTF
TRBV4-1,TRBJ2-3,CASSPRGQGKNTDTQYF
TRBV27,TRBJ1-1,CASSPWTGSNTEAFF
TRBV18,TRBJ2-3,CASSPGSTDTQYF
TRBV11-3,TRBJ1-1,CASSFRLNTEAFF
TRBV2,TRBJ2-3,CASTQDRLTDTQYF
TRBV27,TRBJ1-1,CASSLSLNTEAFF
TRBV5-1,TRBJ1-1,CASSLGVLMNTEAFF
TRBV19,TRBJ1-1,CASSISVKAFF
TRBV28,TRBJ1-1,CASNPGRDGDTEAFF
TRBV6-1,TRBJ1-1,CASSQTGRDTEAFF
TRBV28,TRBJ1-1,CASSPPQVGTEAFF
TRBV5-1,TRBJ1-4,CASSLAGATNEKLFF
TRBV18,TRBJ2-2,CASSPPSLARTGELFF
TRBV10-3,TRBJ2-2,CAISTVLAGTGELFF
TRBV28,TRBJ2-7,CATQIIQGASSPLREQYF
TRBV5-1,TRBJ2-4,CASSSGLTNIQYF
TRBV7-2,TRBJ1-1,CASSFRFGNTEAFF
TRBV7-9,TRBJ1-3,CASSLPVSRGTGNTIYF
TRBV2,TRBJ2-7,CAIGQTIYEQYF
TRBV6-5,TRBJ1-1,CASSRTGEAFF
TRBV13,TRBJ1-3,CASSLGGQVAVSGNTIYF
TRBV4-2,TRBJ2-1,CASSQDPSGNGNEQFF
TRBV10-1,TRBJ2-3,CASSEATDGTTGVYF
TRBV7-8,TRBJ2-2,CASTTSRGNAGELFF
TRBV7-3,TRBJ1-6,CASSQGQGAASPLHF